Listed below are T cell receptor beta chains from one sample, sequenced in a study of control samples from healthy donors and cancer patients. Clones were read by immunoSEQ multiplex PCR, and TCRdb kept only the in-frame ones, dropping some. In the table there are some 65,000 clones, around four fifths of which are singletons. Sequencing used PBMCs. These receptors were obtained from a woman aged 45-65 years with lung cancer. Each CDR3 is given with its conserved first and last residue. A D gene is named only where the DNA matches it firmly. Expanded clones are given a class, and other clones once, few, many or no size at all.

d_call: .; cdr3_length: 17; v_call: TRBV18; clone_size: .; j_call: TRBJ1-4; cdr3_nt: TGTGCCAGCTCACCATTTCGGGAAGGGGGAAGCGCTGAAAAACTGTTTTTT; cdr3_aa: CASSPFREGGSAEKLFF
d_call: .; cdr3_length: 15; v_call: TRBV7-9; clone_size: .; j_call: TRBJ1-1; cdr3_nt: TGTGCCAGCAGCTTTCCCTTCGAGAGGGTTTCTGAAGCTTTCTTT; cdr3_aa: CASSFPFERVSEAFF
d_call: .; cdr3_length: 12; v_call: TRBV12-3/TRBV12-4; clone_size: .; j_call: TRBJ2-3; cdr3_nt: TGTGCCAGCAGTCCCGGACTAGATACGCAGTATTTT; cdr3_aa: CASSPGLDTQYF
d_call: TRBD1; cdr3_length: 16; v_call: TRBV29-1; clone_size: .; j_call: TRBJ1-6; cdr3_nt: TGCAGCGGGGCCGGGACAGGGAGAGCCTATAATTCACCCCTCCACTTT; cdr3_aa: CSGAGTGRAYNSPLHF
d_call: TRBD1; cdr3_length: 15; v_call: TRBV30; clone_size: few; j_call: TRBJ1-5; cdr3_nt: TGTGCCTGGACTCAAGGATCAGGGGGTAATCAGCCCCAGCATTTT; cdr3_aa: CAWTQGSGGNQPQHF
d_call: .; cdr3_length: 15; v_call: TRBV7-6; clone_size: .; j_call: TRBJ2-2; cdr3_nt: TGTGCCAGCAGCCCTTTCGGGGGAGAGCTCGGGGAGCTGTTTTTT; cdr3_aa: CASSPFGGELGELFF
d_call: .; cdr3_length: 14; v_call: TRBV7-2; clone_size: .; j_call: TRBJ1-1; cdr3_nt: TGTGCCAGCAGCTTAGGACCGGGGGACACTGAAGCTTTCTTT; cdr3_aa: CASSLGPGDTEAFF
d_call: .; cdr3_length: 17; v_call: TRBV21-1; clone_size: .; j_call: TRBJ1-2; cdr3_nt: TGTGCCAGCAGCAAATTCCCCCGCTACGACCAGGGCTATGGCTACACCTTC; cdr3_aa: CASSKFPRYDQGYGYTF
d_call: .; cdr3_length: 13; v_call: TRBV10-3; clone_size: .; j_call: TRBJ1-1; cdr3_nt: TGTGCCACCCGTCAACCAGGGGACACTGAAGCTTTCTTT; cdr3_aa: CATRQPGDTEAFF
d_call: .; cdr3_length: 14; v_call: TRBV6-5; clone_size: .; j_call: TRBJ1-1; cdr3_nt: TGTGCCAGCAGTTACTTGGGGGGCAAAACTGAAGCTTTCTTT; cdr3_aa: CASSYLGGKTEAFF
d_call: TRBD1; cdr3_length: 15; v_call: TRBV7-2; clone_size: .; j_call: TRBJ2-7; cdr3_nt: TGTGCCAGCAGCTTAGGGGGACAGGGCGCCTACGAGCAGTACTTC; cdr3_aa: CASSLGGQGAYEQYF
d_call: .; cdr3_length: 13; v_call: TRBV19; clone_size: .; j_call: TRBJ1-2; cdr3_nt: TGTGCCAGTAGTCTCGGGACGGCACACGGCTACACCTTC; cdr3_aa: CASSLGTAHGYTF
d_call: .; cdr3_length: 15; v_call: TRBV19; clone_size: .; j_call: TRBJ1-3; cdr3_nt: TGTGCCAGTAGTATGGCGGGGCCGGGAGGAAACACCATATATTTT; cdr3_aa: CASSMAGPGGNTIYF
d_call: TRBD1; cdr3_length: 13; v_call: TRBV7-8; clone_size: .; j_call: TRBJ1-1; cdr3_nt: TGTGCCAGCAGCCAGGACAGGGACACTGAAGCTTTCTTT; cdr3_aa: CASSQDRDTEAFF
d_call: .; cdr3_length: 15; v_call: TRBV11-3; clone_size: many; j_call: TRBJ1-3; cdr3_nt: TGTGCCAGCAGTTACGGACCTTCATCTGGAAACACCATATATTTT; cdr3_aa: CASSYGPSSGNTIYF
d_call: .; cdr3_length: 17; v_call: TRBV6-4; clone_size: .; j_call: TRBJ2-3; cdr3_nt: TGTGCCAGCAGTGAGGACTCTCAAGAATCTAGCACAGATACGCAGTATTTT; cdr3_aa: CASSEDSQESSTDTQYF
d_call: .; cdr3_length: 13; v_call: TRBV29-1; clone_size: .; j_call: TRBJ2-3; cdr3_nt: TGCAGCGTCCATCGGGGGCCCGGAGATACGCAGTATTTT; cdr3_aa: CSVHRGPGDTQYF
d_call: .; cdr3_length: 17; v_call: TRBV27; clone_size: .; j_call: TRBJ1-1; cdr3_nt: TGTGCCAGCAGCTTAGGACCCGGACGGAGCATGAACACTGAAGCTTTCTTT; cdr3_aa: CASSLGPGRSMNTEAFF
d_call: .; cdr3_length: 13; v_call: TRBV6-2/TRBV6-3; clone_size: few; j_call: TRBJ1-2; cdr3_nt: TGTGCCAGCAGTCCCACAGGGAGCGATGGCTACACCTTC; cdr3_aa: CASSPTGSDGYTF
d_call: .; cdr3_length: 14; v_call: TRBV28; clone_size: .; j_call: TRBJ1-2; cdr3_nt: TGTGCCAGCAGTTTAACAGGGACCTTCTATGGCTACACCTTC; cdr3_aa: CASSLTGTFYGYTF
d_call: TRBD1; cdr3_length: 14; v_call: TRBV29-1; clone_size: .; j_call: TRBJ1-2; cdr3_nt: TGCAGCGTCATCCCTCCCGGGACAGACTATGGCTACACCTTC; cdr3_aa: CSVIPPGTDYGYTF
d_call: .; cdr3_length: 15; v_call: TRBV4-2; clone_size: .; j_call: TRBJ1-4; cdr3_nt: TGTGCCAGCAGCCCCGATGAGCAGGAAACTGAAAAACTGTTTTTT; cdr3_aa: CASSPDEQETEKLFF
d_call: .; cdr3_length: 13; v_call: TRBV5-6; clone_size: .; j_call: TRBJ1-2; cdr3_nt: TGTGCCAGCTGCCGGGACCAAGGGTATGGCTACACCTTC; cdr3_aa: CASCRDQGYGYTF
d_call: .; cdr3_length: 16; v_call: TRBV2; clone_size: .; j_call: TRBJ2-3; cdr3_nt: TGTGCCAGCAGTGAAGATTTTCGCAGGGAAACAGATACGCAGTATTTT; cdr3_aa: CASSEDFRRETDTQYF
d_call: .; cdr3_length: 11; v_call: TRBV18; clone_size: .; j_call: TRBJ2-7; cdr3_nt: TGTGCCAGCTCACCAGAGTTCGAGCAGTACTTC; cdr3_aa: CASSPEFEQYF
d_call: .; cdr3_length: 12; v_call: TRBV28; clone_size: .; j_call: TRBJ1-2; cdr3_nt: TGTGCCGTTCCAGAGGGAGACTATGGCTACACCTTC; cdr3_aa: CAVPEGDYGYTF
d_call: TRBD1; cdr3_length: 14; v_call: TRBV24-1; clone_size: .; j_call: TRBJ2-1; cdr3_nt: TGTGCCACCAGAAGGGACAGTTCCTACAATGAGCAGTTCTTC; cdr3_aa: CATRRDSSYNEQFF
d_call: .; cdr3_length: 15; v_call: TRBV25-1; clone_size: .; j_call: TRBJ2-1; cdr3_nt: TGTGCCAGCCAGAGGGACACAACTTTGAACAATGAGCAGTTCTTC; cdr3_aa: CASQRDTTLNNEQFF
d_call: .; cdr3_length: 15; v_call: TRBV30; clone_size: few; j_call: TRBJ1-5; cdr3_nt: TGTGCCTGGAGTATAAGGGGATCGGGCAATCAGCCCCAGCATTTT; cdr3_aa: CAWSIRGSGNQPQHF
d_call: .; cdr3_length: 15; v_call: TRBV18; clone_size: .; j_call: TRBJ2-2; cdr3_nt: TGTGCCAGCTCACTGGACAGAACATACACCGGGGAGCTGTTTTTT; cdr3_aa: CASSLDRTYTGELFF
d_call: .; cdr3_length: 13; v_call: TRBV14; clone_size: once; j_call: TRBJ1-1; cdr3_nt: TGTGCCAGCAGTGCCGTCTCGAACACTGAAGCTTTCTTT; cdr3_aa: CASSAVSNTEAFF
d_call: TRBD2; cdr3_length: 15; v_call: TRBV5-1; clone_size: .; j_call: TRBJ2-3; cdr3_nt: TGCGCCCGCCGCCGCGCGGGGGGGACCACAGATACGCAGTATTTT; cdr3_aa: CARRRAGGTTDTQYF
d_call: .; cdr3_length: 18; v_call: TRBV19; clone_size: .; j_call: TRBJ2-2; cdr3_nt: TGTGCCAGTAGTAATCAGAGGGGGGTATCTCCGAACACCGGGGAGCTGTTTTTT; cdr3_aa: CASSNQRGVSPNTGELFF
d_call: .; cdr3_length: 14; v_call: TRBV4-2; clone_size: .; j_call: TRBJ2-5; cdr3_nt: TGTGCCAGCAGCCTCAGAGGGGGAGGAGAGACCCAGTACTTC; cdr3_aa: CASSLRGGGETQYF
d_call: .; cdr3_length: 15; v_call: TRBV19; clone_size: .; j_call: TRBJ1-1; cdr3_nt: TGTGCCAGTAGTATAATGACAGGCCTTAACACTGAAGCTTTCTTT; cdr3_aa: CASSIMTGLNTEAFF
d_call: .; cdr3_length: 14; v_call: TRBV5-1; clone_size: .; j_call: TRBJ1-2; cdr3_nt: TGCGCCAGCAGCTTGGACAGGGTTACTTATGGCTACACCTTC; cdr3_aa: CASSLDRVTYGYTF
d_call: TRBD1; cdr3_length: 15; v_call: TRBV6-2/TRBV6-3; clone_size: .; j_call: TRBJ1-5; cdr3_nt: TGTGCCAGCAGTTACGCAGGGGGGGAAAATCAGCCCCAGCATTTT; cdr3_aa: CASSYAGGENQPQHF
d_call: TRBD1; cdr3_length: 15; v_call: TRBV2; clone_size: once; j_call: TRBJ1-5; cdr3_nt: TGTGCCAGCAACGGGGACAGGAATAGCAATCAGCCCCAGCATTTT; cdr3_aa: CASNGDRNSNQPQHF
d_call: TRBD1; cdr3_length: 15; v_call: TRBV7-9; clone_size: .; j_call: TRBJ1-6; cdr3_nt: TGTGCCAGCAGCTTTGGACAGGGGATTTATTCACCCCTCCACTTT; cdr3_aa: CASSFGQGIYSPLHF
d_call: .; cdr3_length: 13; v_call: TRBV27; clone_size: .; j_call: TRBJ1-5; cdr3_nt: TGTGCCAGCAGTTGGGCAGTAGATCAGCCCCAGCATTTT; cdr3_aa: CASSWAVDQPQHF
d_call: .; cdr3_length: 17; v_call: TRBV7-6; clone_size: .; j_call: TRBJ2-7; cdr3_nt: TGTGCCAGCCGGCCAGGGGTGTTAGGGGAGCGGACCTACGAGCAGTACTTC; cdr3_aa: CASRPGVLGERTYEQYF
d_call: TRBD2; cdr3_length: 12; v_call: TRBV28; clone_size: .; j_call: TRBJ2-7; cdr3_nt: TGTGCCGCGGGGCGGGGGGATAGGGAGCAGTACTTC; cdr3_aa: CAAGRGDREQYF
d_call: .; cdr3_length: 15; v_call: TRBV18; clone_size: .; j_call: TRBJ2-5; cdr3_nt: TGTGCCAGCTCACCAAGGGCGTCTGATCAAGAGACCCAGTACTTC; cdr3_aa: CASSPRASDQETQYF
d_call: .; cdr3_length: 15; v_call: TRBV25-1; clone_size: .; j_call: TRBJ2-5; cdr3_nt: TGTGCCAGCAGTGAAACCAATACCTATCAAGAGACCCAGTACTTC; cdr3_aa: CASSETNTYQETQYF
d_call: .; cdr3_length: 13; v_call: TRBV29-1; clone_size: .; j_call: TRBJ2-5; cdr3_nt: TGCAGCGTCCAAGCTGGGGCTCGGGAGACCCAGTACTTC; cdr3_aa: CSVQAGARETQYF
d_call: .; cdr3_length: 15; v_call: TRBV10-3; clone_size: .; j_call: TRBJ2-1; cdr3_nt: TGTGCCATCAGTGAGAGCGGACAAAGCTACAATGAGCAGTTCTTC; cdr3_aa: CAISESGQSYNEQFF
d_call: .; cdr3_length: 15; v_call: TRBV7-2; clone_size: .; j_call: TRBJ1-4; cdr3_nt: TGTGCCAGCAGCTTAGGTCCTCCTCCGCTTGAAAAACTGTTTTTT; cdr3_aa: CASSLGPPPLEKLFF
d_call: .; cdr3_length: 13; v_call: TRBV19; clone_size: .; j_call: TRBJ1-1; cdr3_nt: TGTGCCAGTATGGTGCGGGGGAACACTGAAGCTTTCTTT; cdr3_aa: CASMVRGNTEAFF
d_call: .; cdr3_length: 14; v_call: TRBV18; clone_size: .; j_call: TRBJ1-1; cdr3_nt: TGTGCCAGCTCACCACGAAGACAGGACCTTGAAGCTTTCTTT; cdr3_aa: CASSPRRQDLEAFF
d_call: .; cdr3_length: 10; v_call: TRBV30; clone_size: .; j_call: TRBJ1-1; cdr3_nt: TGTGCCTGGAAAGACGGCCGGGCTTTCTTT; cdr3_aa: CAWKDGRAFF
d_call: .; cdr3_length: 15; v_call: TRBV19; clone_size: .; j_call: TRBJ2-6; cdr3_nt: TGTGCCAGTAGTCCGCCAGGGTCTGGGGCCAACGTCCTGACTTTC; cdr3_aa: CASSPPGSGANVLTF
d_call: TRBD1; cdr3_length: 15; v_call: TRBV6-5; clone_size: few; j_call: TRBJ1-1; cdr3_nt: TGTGCCAGCAGACGCAAAGACAGGGGTGCCACTGAAGCTTTCTTT; cdr3_aa: CASRRKDRGATEAFF
d_call: .; cdr3_length: 11; v_call: TRBV9; clone_size: .; j_call: TRBJ2-1; cdr3_nt: TGTGCCAGCAGCACCTACAATGAGCAGTTCTTC; cdr3_aa: CASSTYNEQFF